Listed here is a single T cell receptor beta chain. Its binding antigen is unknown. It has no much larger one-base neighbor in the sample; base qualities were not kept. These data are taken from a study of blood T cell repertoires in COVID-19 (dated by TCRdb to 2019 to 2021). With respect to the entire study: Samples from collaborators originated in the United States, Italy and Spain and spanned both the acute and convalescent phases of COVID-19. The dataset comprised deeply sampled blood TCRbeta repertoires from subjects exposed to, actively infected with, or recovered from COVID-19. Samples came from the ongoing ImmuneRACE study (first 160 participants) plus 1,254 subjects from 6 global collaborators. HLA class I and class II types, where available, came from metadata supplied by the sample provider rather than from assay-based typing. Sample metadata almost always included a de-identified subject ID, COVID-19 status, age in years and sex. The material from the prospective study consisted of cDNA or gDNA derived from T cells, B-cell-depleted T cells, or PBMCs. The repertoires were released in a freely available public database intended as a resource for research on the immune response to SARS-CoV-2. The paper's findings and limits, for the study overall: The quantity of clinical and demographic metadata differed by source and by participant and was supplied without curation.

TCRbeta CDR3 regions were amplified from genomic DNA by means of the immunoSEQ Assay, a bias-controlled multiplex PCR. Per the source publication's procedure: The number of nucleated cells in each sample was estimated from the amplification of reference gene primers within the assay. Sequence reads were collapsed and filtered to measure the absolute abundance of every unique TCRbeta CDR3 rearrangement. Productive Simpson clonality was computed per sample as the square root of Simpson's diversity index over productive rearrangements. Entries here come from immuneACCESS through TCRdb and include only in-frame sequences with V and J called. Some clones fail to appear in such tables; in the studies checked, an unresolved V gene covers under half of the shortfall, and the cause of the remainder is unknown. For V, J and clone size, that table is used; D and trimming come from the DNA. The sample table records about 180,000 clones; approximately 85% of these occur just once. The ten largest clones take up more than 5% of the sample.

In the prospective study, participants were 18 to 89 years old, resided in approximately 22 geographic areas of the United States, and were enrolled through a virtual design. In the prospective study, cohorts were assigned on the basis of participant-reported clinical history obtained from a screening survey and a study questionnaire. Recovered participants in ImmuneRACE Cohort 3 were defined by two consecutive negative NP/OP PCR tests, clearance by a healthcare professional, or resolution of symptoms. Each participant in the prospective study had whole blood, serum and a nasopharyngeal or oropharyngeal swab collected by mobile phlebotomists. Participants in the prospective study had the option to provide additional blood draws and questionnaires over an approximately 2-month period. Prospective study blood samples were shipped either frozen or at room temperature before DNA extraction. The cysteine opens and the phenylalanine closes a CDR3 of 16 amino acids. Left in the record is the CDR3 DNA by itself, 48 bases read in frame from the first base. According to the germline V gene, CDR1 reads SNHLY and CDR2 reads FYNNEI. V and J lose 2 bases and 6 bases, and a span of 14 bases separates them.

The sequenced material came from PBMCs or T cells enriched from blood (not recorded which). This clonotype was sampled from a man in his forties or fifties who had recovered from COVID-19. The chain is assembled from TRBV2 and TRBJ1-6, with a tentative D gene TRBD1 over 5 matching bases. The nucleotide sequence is TGTGCCAGCAGTGAATCGAGCAGGGTCGGTAATTCACCCCTCCACTTT. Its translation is CASSESSRVGNSPLHF.